These 18 T cell receptor beta chains share one sample of origin, sequenced in a study of tumor-infiltrating lymphocytes in oesophageal squamous cell carcinoma. MiXCR, run by TCRdb on the PCR reads, gives a single entry per CDR3 protein. The data show about 15,000 distinct CDR3 sequences, 50% seen once. The specimen sequenced was esophageal tumor tissue. The source is a male donor with esophageal squamous cell carcinoma.

This clonotype was counted between two and nine times. V gene TRBV18 combines with J gene TRBJ2-5, with a weak D call TRBD1 (6 bases). The end of the DNA is better explained by TRBJ2-1, so the J call may be wrong. The CDR3 has 13 amino acids. Germline loops: CDR1 KGHSH, CDR2 LQKENI. CDR3 in DNA: TGTGCCAGCTCACTGGACAGACGGGGCGAGCAGTTCTTC. Its protein product is CASSLDRRGEQFF.

For this clonotype: Since no conserved phenylalanine or tryptophan closes the CDR3, a read error is the likely cause. The DNA is left out, because the CDR3 cannot be placed on it with certainty; the CDR3 is given as TCRdb lists it. The chain employs TRBV7-6 and TRBJ2-6; the table's TRBD1 call for D was not verified on the DNA. Germline CDR1 and CDR2: SGHVS and FNYEAQ. The CDR3 sequence runs 18 residues, both termini included. CDR3 protein: CASSLGTSGSYNEQFFGA.

CDR3 nucleotides: TGTGCCAGCAGTGATAATTATCGGAGAAAACCCCAAGAGACCCAGTACTTC. Translation: CASSDNYRRKPQETQYF. J is TRBJ2-5 and V is TRBV6-1; D is ambiguous. The CDR3 runs 17 residues. CDR1 and CDR2 from the germline V gene are MNHNS and SASEGT. V was shortened by 3 bases and J by 1 base, with 18 bases between the two germline ends.

This clonotype has ten or more counts. The chain joins TRBV7-9 to TRBJ2-7, with 8 nucleotides matching TRBD2. V shed 1 base, J shed 8 bases, and the junction held 7 bases outside the gene matches. Germline CDR1 reads SEHNR; CDR2 reads FQNEAQ (reference sequence). This CDR3 region has 14 residues. CDR3 protein: CASSLELTSGKQYF. The CDR3 coding sequence is TGTGCCAGCAGCTTAGAGCTTACTAGCGGTAAGCAGTACTTC.

This clonotype was seen repeatedly, ten times or more. V usage is TRBV5-4 and J usage is TRBJ2-2; no clear D. Germline V gene lookup returns CDR1 SGHNT and CDR2 YYREEE (reference sequence). V dropped 3 bases and J dropped 1 base, with 7 bases sitting between them. The CDR3 covers 14 residues. The CDR3 region is CASSYTLNTGELFF. The CDR3 DNA reads TGTGCCAGCAGCTATACTCTGAACACCGGGGAGCTGTTTTTT.

V and J are TRBV6-2 or TRBV6-3 and TRBJ2-4, with D tentatively TRBD2 (5 bases). The DNA end is a closer match to TRBJ2-7, so the J assignment may be wrong. The CDR3 runs 13 residues. Germline V CDR1 and CDR2: MNHEY, SVGEGT. CDR3 coding DNA: TGTGCCAGCGCCCTAGAGGGAATGATCGAGCAGTACTTC. The encoded protein is CASALEGMIEQYF.

This chain uses TRBV6-8 with TRBJ2-1; 7 positions match TRBD1. The DNA end is more similar to TRBJ2-7, so the J call may be wrong. This CDR3 contains 14 residues. The V gene's germline CDR1 is MNHGY and CDR2 SAAAGT. The chain's CDR3 is CATRFGQEAYEQYF. CDR3 bases: TGTGCCACCAGGTTCGGACAGGAAGCCTACGAGCAGTACTTC.

The rearrangement joins TRBV7-3 to TRBJ2-3; no reliable D call. The J call may be wrong; the DNA end is better matched by TRBJ2-1. This CDR3 contains 16 residues. Looked up from germline, CDR1 is SGHTA and CDR2 is FQGTGA. DNA for the CDR3: TGTGCCAGCAGCTTAACGTTGGCGGTCTCCTACAATGAGCAGTTCTTC. Amino acids: CASSLTLAVSYNEQFF.

Within the sample, this clonotype is medium-sized. The chain has TRBV7-3 and TRBJ2-7; no clear D gene. The V and J ends lost 4 bases and 7 bases respectively, with 11 bases between them. The CDR3 covers 12 residues. Germline CDR1 SGHTA, CDR2 FQGTGA. CDR3 sequence reads: CASSSTHNEQYF. In DNA form, the CDR3 reads TGTGCCAGCAGCTCAACTCACAATGAGCAGTACTTC.

The rearrangement links TRBV7-2 to TRBJ1-1; tentatively, D is TRBD1 (5 bases). The CDR3 covers 12 residues. Per germline, CDR1 SGHTA and CDR2 FQGNSA. V shed 0 bases and J shed 11 bases, with 10 bases lying between them. The CDR3 reads CASSLAAGGAFF. The CDR3 bases are TGTGCCAGCAGCTTAGCGGCGGGGGGGGCTTTCTTT.

There are many counts of this clonotype. The rearrangement joins TRBV6-4 to TRBJ2-2; 10 nucleotides agree with TRBD2. This CDR3 contains 14 residues. The V gene end was trimmed by 5 bases and the J gene end by 4 bases; junction bases not matched to a gene: 1. Per the germline V gene, CDR1 is MRHNA and CDR2 is SNTAGT. The CDR3 here is CASSIAGGTGELFF. The CDR3 bases are TGTGCCAGCAGTATAGCGGGAGGCACCGGGGAGCTGTTTTTT.

The rearrangement uses TRBV10-1 and TRBJ2-1; TRBD2 aligns across 14 bases. V trimming: 3 bases; J trimming: 7 bases; junction bases outside the gene matches: 8. In germline, CDR1 is WNHNN, CDR2 SYGVQD (reference sequence). The CDR3 totals 17 residues. The CDR3 region is CASSDSGTSGRDNEQFF. The DNA for the CDR3 is TGCGCCAGCAGTGACTCCGGGACTAGCGGGAGAGATAATGAGCAGTTCTTC.

The J gene is TRBJ2-5, the V gene TRBV7-6; 7 bases line up with TRBD1. The CDR3 spans 11 residues. Germline lookup yields CDR1 SGHVS and CDR2 FNYEAQ. The CDR3 is CVTGVQETQYF. CDR3 coding DNA: TGTGTCACAGGGGTTCAAGAGACCCAGTACTTC.

In its sample, this clonotype was seen a few times. The chain has TRBV7-9 and TRBJ1-2; 10 bases match TRBD1. Germline values: CDR1 SEHNR, CDR2 FQNEAQ (reference sequence). V shed 6 bases, J shed 8 bases, and the junction held 6 bases outside the gene matches. The CDR3 extends over 13 amino acids. This CDR3 reads CASSPGQGEGYTF. The CDR3 DNA reads TGTGCCAGCAGTCCCGGACAGGGGGAAGGCTACACCTTC.

The chain couples TRBV7-2 to TRBJ2-3; no clear D. The V gene lost 3 bases and the J gene lost 6 bases, with 4 bases spanning the gap. In germline, CDR1 is SGHTA, CDR2 FQGNSA. This CDR3 is built from 11 residues. The CDR3 DNA sequence: TGTGCCAGCAGCTTTTTTGATACGCAGTATTTT. It is translated as CASSFFDTQYF.

The chain combines TRBV6-1 with TRBJ1-2; the D gene is possibly TRBD1 (5 bases). This CDR3 contains 16 residues. V was trimmed by 7 bases and J by 3 bases, leaving 21 bases between them. Germline V gene lookup returns CDR1 MNHNS and CDR2 SASEGT. The chain's CDR3 is CASNPRGSGGDYGYTF. The CDR3 DNA sequence: TGTGCCAGCAACCCTAGGGGATCCGGGGGTGACTATGGCTACACCTTC.

This clonotype was recorded many times. This chain links TRBV5-1 with TRBJ2-4, with 10 positions matching TRBD2. CDR3 size: 16 residues. Germline CDR1 is SGHRS and CDR2 is YFSETQ. The V and J ends lost 2 bases and 1 base, in that order; junction bases with no gene match: 3. CDR3 loop: CASSLLAGMAKNIQYF. The CDR3 region has the DNA TGCGCCAGCAGCTTACTAGCGGGAATGGCCAAAAACATTCAGTACTTC.

The chain recombines TRBV7-8 with TRBJ1-1; TRBD1 matches 8 bases. This CDR3 is built from 14 residues. Germline CDR1 reads SGHVS; CDR2 reads FQNEAQ. Unmatched junction bases numbered 5, after V lost 3 bases and J lost 5 bases. CDR3 nucleotide sequence: TGTGCCAGCAGCTTTACAGGGGGTGGAACTGAAGCTTTCTTT. Amino acids: CASSFTGGGTEAFF.